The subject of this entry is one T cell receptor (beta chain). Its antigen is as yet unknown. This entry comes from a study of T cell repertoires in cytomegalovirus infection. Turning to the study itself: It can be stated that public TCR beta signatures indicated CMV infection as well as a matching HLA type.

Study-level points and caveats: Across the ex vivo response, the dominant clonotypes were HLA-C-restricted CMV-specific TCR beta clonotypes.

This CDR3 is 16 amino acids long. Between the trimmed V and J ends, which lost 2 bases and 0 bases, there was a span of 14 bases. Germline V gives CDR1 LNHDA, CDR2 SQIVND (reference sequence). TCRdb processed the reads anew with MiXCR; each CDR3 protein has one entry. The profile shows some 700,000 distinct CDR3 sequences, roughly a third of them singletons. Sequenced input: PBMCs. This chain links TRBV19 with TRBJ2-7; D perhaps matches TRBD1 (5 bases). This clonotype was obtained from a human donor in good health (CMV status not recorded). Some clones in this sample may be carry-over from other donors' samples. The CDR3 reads CASSIRTTASSYEQYF. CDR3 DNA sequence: TGTGCCAGTAGTATAAGGACGACAGCTAGCTCCTACGAGCAGTACTTC.